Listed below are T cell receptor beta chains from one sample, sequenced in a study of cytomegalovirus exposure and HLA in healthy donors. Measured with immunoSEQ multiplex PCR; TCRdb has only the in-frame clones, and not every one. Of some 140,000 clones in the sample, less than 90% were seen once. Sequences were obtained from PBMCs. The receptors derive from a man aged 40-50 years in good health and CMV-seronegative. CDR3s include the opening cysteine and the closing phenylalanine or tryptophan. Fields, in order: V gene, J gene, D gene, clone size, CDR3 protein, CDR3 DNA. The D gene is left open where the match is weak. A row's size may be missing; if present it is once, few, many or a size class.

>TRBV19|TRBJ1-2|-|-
CASSSTGAYGYTF
TGTGCCAGTAGTTCGACAGGAGCGTATGGCTACACCTTC
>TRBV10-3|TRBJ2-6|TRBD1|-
CATQGAAGANVLTF
TGTGCCACCCAGGGGGCGGCTGGGGCCAACGTCCTGACTTTC
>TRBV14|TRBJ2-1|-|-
CASSNRQALNFRNEQFF
TGTGCCAGCAGCAATCGACAGGCCCTCAACTTCCGGAATGAGCAGTTCTTC
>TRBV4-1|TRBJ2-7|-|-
CASSQDQVRATYEQYF
TGCGCCAGCAGCCAAGATCAAGTCAGGGCCACCTACGAGCAGTACTTC
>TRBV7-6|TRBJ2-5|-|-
CASSPSRTQYF
TGTGCCAGCAGCCCTTCTAGGACCCAGTACTTC
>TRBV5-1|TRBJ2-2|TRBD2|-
CASSLRTSEAGELFF
TGCGCCAGCAGCTTGCGGACTAGCGAAGCCGGGGAGCTGTTTTTT
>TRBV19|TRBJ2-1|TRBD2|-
CASSASSGGSYNEQFF
TGTGCCAGTAGTGCCTCAAGCGGGGGCTCCTACAATGAGCAGTTCTTC
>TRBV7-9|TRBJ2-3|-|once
CSSSFYRDSATDTQYF
TGTTCCAGCAGCTTTTACCGGGATTCGGCCACAGATACGCAGTATTTT
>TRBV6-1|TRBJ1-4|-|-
CASSEVERGGREKLFF
TGTGCCAGCAGTGAGGTGGAGAGGGGGGGGCGGGAAAAACTGTTTTTT
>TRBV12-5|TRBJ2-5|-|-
CASGSSEGETQYF
TGTGCTAGTGGATCTAGCGAGGGGGAGACCCAGTACTTC
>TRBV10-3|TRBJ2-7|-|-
CAISEEQPIYEQYF
TGTGCCATCAGTGAGGAACAGCCGATCTACGAGCAGTACTTC
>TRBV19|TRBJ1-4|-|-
CASTRGGTNEKLFF
TGTGCCAGTACCCGGGGGGGAACTAATGAAAAACTGTTTTTT
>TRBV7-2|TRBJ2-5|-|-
CASSLDQPGETQYF
TGTGCCAGCAGCTTAGACCAGCCGGGAGAGACCCAGTACTTC
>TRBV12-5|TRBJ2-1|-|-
CASGLSQGWDEQFF
TGTGCTAGTGGTTTGTCCCAGGGGTGGGATGAGCAGTTCTTC
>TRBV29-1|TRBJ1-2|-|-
CSVEADTSGYTF
TGCAGCGTTGAAGCCGACACCTCTGGCTACACCTTC
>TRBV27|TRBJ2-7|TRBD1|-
CASSAGTGNWYEQYF
TGTGCCAGCAGTGCCGGGACAGGGAATTGGTACGAGCAGTACTTC
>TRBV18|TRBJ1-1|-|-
CASSRTSSGEAFF
TGTGCCAGCTCACGAACCTCGTCAGGGGAAGCTTTCTTT
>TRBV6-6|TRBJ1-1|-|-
CASSYRREDTEAFF
TGTGCCAGCAGTTACAGGAGGGAGGACACTGAAGCTTTCTTT
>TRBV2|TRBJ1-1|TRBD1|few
CASSFYTGEAEAFF
TGTGCCAGCAGTTTCTATACAGGGGAGGCTGAAGCTTTCTTT
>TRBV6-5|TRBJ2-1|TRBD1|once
CASSYLTPTGRNEQFF
TGTGCCAGCAGTTACCTGACACCGACAGGGCGGAATGAGCAGTTCTTC
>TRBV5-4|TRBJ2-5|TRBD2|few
CASSSGLAGPQETQYF
TGTGCCAGCAGCTCAGGACTAGCGGGACCGCAAGAGACCCAGTACTTC
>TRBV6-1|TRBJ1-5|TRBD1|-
CASIDRVSSNQPQHF
TGTGCCAGCATCGACAGGGTTTCGAGCAATCAGCCCCAGCATTTT
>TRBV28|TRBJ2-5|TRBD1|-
CASLEPGTGVNETQYF
TGTGCCAGCTTAGAACCCGGGACAGGAGTTAATGAGACCCAGTACTTC
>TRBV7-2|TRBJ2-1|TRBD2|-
CASSLGPSGKYNEQFF
TGTGCCAGCAGCTTAGGTCCTAGCGGGAAGTACAATGAGCAGTTCTTC
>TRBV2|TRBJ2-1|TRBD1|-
CASRDRGRQFF
TGTGCCAGCAGGGACAGGGGGCGGCAGTTCTTC
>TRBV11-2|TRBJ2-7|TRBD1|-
CASSRWDRPYEQYF
TGTGCCAGCAGCCGGTGGGACAGGCCCTACGAGCAGTACTTC
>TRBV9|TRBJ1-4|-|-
CASSGDFNEKLFF
TGTGCCAGCAGCGGGGACTTTAATGAAAAACTGTTTTTT
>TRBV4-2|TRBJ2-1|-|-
CASSQDLASSEQFF
TGTGCCAGCAGCCAAGATCTAGCGTCTAGTGAGCAGTTCTTC
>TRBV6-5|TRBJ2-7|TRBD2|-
CASSATAGTSYEQYF
TGTGCCAGCAGTGCGACAGCGGGGACTTCCTACGAGCAGTACTTC
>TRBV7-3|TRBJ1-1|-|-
CASSPDRANTEAFF
TGTGCCAGCAGCCCCGACAGAGCGAACACTGAAGCTTTCTTT
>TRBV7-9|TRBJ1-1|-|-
CASSLSGEPEAFF
TGTGCCAGCAGCCTTTCAGGGGAACCTGAAGCTTTCTTT
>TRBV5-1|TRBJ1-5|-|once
CASSLGGFENQPQHF
TGCGCCAGCAGCCTTGGAGGGTTCGAGAATCAGCCCCAGCATTTT
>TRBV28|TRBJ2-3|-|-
CASGHKLGDTQYF
TGTGCCAGCGGGCATAAATTGGGAGATACGCAGTATTTT
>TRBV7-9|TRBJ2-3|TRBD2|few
CASSLIIAGGADTQYF
TGTGCCAGCAGCTTAATAATAGCGGGGGGCGCAGATACGCAGTATTTT
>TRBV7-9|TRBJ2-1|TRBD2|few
CASSLDAAGGPTDNEQFF
TGTGCCAGCAGCTTAGACGCAGCGGGGGGCCCCACGGACAATGAGCAGTTCTTC
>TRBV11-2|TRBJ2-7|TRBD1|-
CASSLDSGTGTKQYF
TGTGCCAGCAGCTTAGACTCCGGGACAGGGACTAAGCAGTACTTC
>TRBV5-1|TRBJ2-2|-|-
CASSLDRADTGELFF
TGCGCCAGCAGCTTGGACAGGGCGGACACCGGGGAGCTGTTTTTT
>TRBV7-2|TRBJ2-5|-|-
CASSFERKETQYF
TGTGCCAGCAGCTTCGAGCGGAAAGAGACCCAGTACTTC
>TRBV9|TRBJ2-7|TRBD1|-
CASSVEGTGVEEQYF
TGTGCCAGCAGCGTAGAAGGGACAGGGGTAGAGGAGCAGTACTTC
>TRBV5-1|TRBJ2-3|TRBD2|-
CASSLGTSGGLTVDTQYF
TGCGCCAGCAGCCTAGGGACTAGCGGCGGGCTAACGGTAGATACGCAGTATTTT
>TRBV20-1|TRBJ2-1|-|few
CSATGRNEQFF
TGCAGTGCTACCGGTCGCAATGAGCAGTTCTTC
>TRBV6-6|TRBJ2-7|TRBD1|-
CASSADRPEQYF
TGTGCCAGCAGTGCGGACAGGCCCGAGCAGTACTTC
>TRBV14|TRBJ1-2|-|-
CASSQSPAGIDGYTF
TGTGCCAGCAGCCAAAGCCCTGCAGGGATCGATGGCTACACCTTC
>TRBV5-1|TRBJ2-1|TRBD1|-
CASRQGQGNKDEQFF
TGCGCCAGCAGACAAGGACAGGGGAATAAGGATGAGCAGTTCTTC
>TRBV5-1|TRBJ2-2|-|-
CASSLESSDYGELFF
TGCGCCAGCAGCTTGGAGTCTAGCGACTACGGGGAGCTGTTTTTT
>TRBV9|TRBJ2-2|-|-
CASSVGADPDTGELFF
TGTGCCAGCAGCGTAGGAGCGGACCCCGACACCGGGGAGCTGTTTTTT
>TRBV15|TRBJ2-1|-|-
CATSRPTSGGYNEQFF
TGTGCCACCAGCAGACCGACTAGTGGCGGGTACAATGAGCAGTTCTTC
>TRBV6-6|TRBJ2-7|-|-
CASNLRTATYEQYF
TGTGCCAGCAACCTCCGGACAGCGACCTACGAGCAGTACTTC
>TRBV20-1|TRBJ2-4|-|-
CSAPQGNIQYF
TGCAGTGCTCCTCAGGGTAACATTCAGTACTTC
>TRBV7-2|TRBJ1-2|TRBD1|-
CASSLAVGGDGYTF
TGTGCCAGCAGCTTAGCGGTAGGGGGCGACGGCTACACCTTC
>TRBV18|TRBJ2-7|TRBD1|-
CASSPAGTGSYEQYF
TGTGCCAGCTCACCTGCCGGGACAGGATCATACGAGCAGTACTTC
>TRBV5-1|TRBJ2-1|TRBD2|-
CASNLLAGGNNEQFF
TGCGCCAGCAATTTACTAGCGGGGGGGAACAATGAGCAGTTCTTC
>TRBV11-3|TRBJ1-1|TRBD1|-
CASSPEAGQVFSEAFF
TGTGCCAGCAGTCCGGAGGCGGGACAGGTTTTCTCTGAAGCTTTCTTT
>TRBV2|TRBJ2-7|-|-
CASSVDSSYYEQYF
TGTGCCAGCAGCGTCGACAGCTCGTACTACGAGCAGTACTTC
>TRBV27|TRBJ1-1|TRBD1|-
CASSFHRGGTEAFF
TGTGCCAGCAGTTTCCACAGGGGAGGCACTGAAGCTTTCTTT
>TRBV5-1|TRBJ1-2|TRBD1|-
CASSEQGLWEGYTF
TGCGCCAGCAGCGAACAGGGGCTATGGGAGGGCTACACCTTC